The 23 T cell receptor beta chains given below trace back to one sample, sequenced in a study of shared clonotypes between healthy human individuals (dated by TCRdb to the early 2020s). CD8 naive samples were obtained by positive selection for CCR7 among CD45RO-negative cells, yielding a CD45RA+CCR7+ population from which TemRA cells were excluded. Receptor libraries were prepared by the immunoSEQ multiplex PCR assay. Held by TCRdb, this immuneACCESS table contains in-frame sequences only and omits some clones. Under half of the omission traces to an unresolved V gene where checked; the cause of the rest is unknown. The sample includes millions of clones, with about 95% observed a single time. About 1.1% of the sample is taken by the ten largest. Sequencing was performed on naive CD8+ T cells sorted from blood. This specimen's cell subset or site label, per the study, means: CD45RA+CCR7+. The receptors stem from a man aged 18-30 years in good health.

The rearrangement joins TRBV13 to TRBJ2-4; D unresolved. Trimming shortened V by 4 bases and J by 0 bases, and 10 bases separated the two germline ends. The CDR3 contains 15 residues. Germline V gene sequence: CDR1 PRHDT, CDR2 FYEKMQ (reference sequence). CDR3 nucleotide sequence: TGTGCCAGCAGCTCCAGCCTGTTAGCCAAAAACATTCAGTACTTC. Protein: CASSSSLLAKNIQYF.

The gene calls are TRBV11-2 and TRBJ1-4; no reliable D call. V was shortened by 5 bases and J by 8 bases, with 9 bases between the two germline ends. The CDR3 sequence is 12 residues long. From germline, CDR1 is SGHAT and CDR2 FQNNGV. CDR3 residues: CASSPLGEKLFF. CDR3 DNA sequence: TGTGCCAGCAGCCCTTTGGGCGAAAAACTGTTTTTT.

V gene TRBV5-1 combines with J gene TRBJ2-1, with 9 positions matching TRBD1. There are 14 residues in the CDR3. From germline, CDR1 is SGHRS and CDR2 YFSETQ. The trim removed 5 bases at V and 8 bases at J, leaving 8 bases unmatched. CDR3 residues: CASRFRTGAYEQFF. The CDR3 nucleotides are TGCGCCAGCAGATTCAGGACAGGGGCATATGAGCAGTTCTTC.

V usage is TRBV29-1 and J usage is TRBJ1-4; 7 bases align to TRBD1. Germline V gives CDR1 SQVTM, CDR2 ANQGSEA. Trimming cost V 1 base and J 7 bases; bases outside gene matches: 9. The CDR3 runs 15 residues. CDR3 sequence (DNA): TGCAGCGTTGAAGGGAGGGACAGCCTGAGTGAAAAACTGTTTTTT. Its translation is CSVEGRDSLSEKLFF.

The chain uses TRBV4-1 and TRBJ1-6, with D possibly matching TRBD1 (5 bases). The CDR3 runs 16 residues. V lost 1 base and J lost 1, with 8 bases in between. Germline CDR1 and CDR2: MGHRA and YSYEKL. The CDR3: CASSQGGGSYNSPLHF. DNA for the CDR3: TGCGCCAGCAGCCAAGGCGGGGGGTCCTATAATTCACCCCTCCACTTT.

Only one count was recorded for this clone. V and J are TRBV11-2 and TRBJ2-7, with D uncertain. There are 15 residues in the CDR3. V lost 0 bases and J lost 1, with 10 bases in between. Germline CDR1 and CDR2: SGHAT and FQNNGV. The CDR3, as DNA: TGTGCCAGCAGCTTAGAAGGCCGTCAGTCCTACGAGCAGTACTTC. Translation: CASSLEGRQSYEQYF. Full variable domain (rest looked up from reference TRBV11-2 and TRBJ2-7): EAGVAQSPRYKIIEKRQSVAFWCNPISGHATLYWYQQILGQGPKLLIQFQNNGVVDDSQLPKDRFSAERLKGVDSTLKIQPAKLEDSAVYLCASSLEGRQSYEQYFGPGTRLTVT.

This clone was found a few times. The V and J genes are TRBV7-9 and TRBJ1-6; 11 nucleotides line up with TRBD1. J lost 8 bases, V lost 1 base, and 4 bases had no gene match. The CDR3 has 16 residues. Germline V gives CDR1 SEHNR, CDR2 FQNEAQ (reference sequence). The CDR3, as DNA: TGTGCCAGCAGCTTAGGGGTGGGACAGGGGGATTCACCCCTCCACTTT. Its translation is CASSLGVGQGDSPLHF.

The chain is built from TRBV19 and TRBJ2-7; 8 bases agree with TRBD1. V shed 5 bases, J shed 4 bases, and the junction held 4 bases outside the gene matches. This CDR3 contains 13 residues. CDR1 and CDR2 from the germline V gene are LNHDA and SQIVND (reference sequence). CDR3 in amino acids: CASSVGTGYEQYF. CDR3 sequence (DNA): TGTGCCAGTAGTGTCGGGACAGGATACGAGCAGTACTTC.

This chain connects TRBV19 to TRBJ2-7; perhaps TRBD2 as D (6 bases). The CDR3 contains 14 residues. V was shortened by 3 bases and J by 2 bases, with 11 bases between the two germline ends. Germline assignment: CDR1 LNHDA and CDR2 SQIVND (reference sequence). This CDR3 reads CASSIVGEAYEQYF. For the CDR3, the DNA is TGTGCCAGTAGTATTGTGGGGGAGGCCTACGAGCAGTACTTC.

The J gene is TRBJ2-7, the V gene TRBV9; 9 bases are shared with TRBD2. V lost 4 bases and J lost 1; bases outside the gene matches: 3. This CDR3 is 14 amino acids long. The germline V gene encodes CDR1 SGDLS and CDR2 YYNGEE. This chain's CDR3 is CASSSLAGSYEQYF. The CDR3 nucleotides read TGTGCCAGCAGCTCCCTAGCGGGGTCCTACGAGCAGTACTTC.

The V gene is TRBV4-1, the J gene TRBJ2-7, with D perhaps matching TRBD2 (6 bases). CDR3 length equals 18 residues. Germline values: CDR1 MGHRA, CDR2 YSYEKL. Trimming pared 6 bases from V and 0 bases from J, leaving 24 bases between. The CDR3: CASSQVSAGTGVSYEQYF. CDR3 DNA sequence: TGCGCCAGCAGTCAGGTTTCTGCCGGGACGGGGGTCTCCTACGAGCAGTACTTC.

The J gene is TRBJ2-1, the V gene TRBV23-1; tentative D call: TRBD1 (6 bases). TRBV23-1 is flagged as an ORF with uncertain function. V lost 0 bases to trimming and J lost 4 bases, with 13 bases between them. This CDR3 is 16 amino acids long. The CDR3 sequence: CASSQSWDKLYNEQFF. CDR3 bases: TGCGCCAGCAGTCAATCCTGGGACAAGCTTTACAATGAGCAGTTCTTC.

This clone was detected a few times. Additional DNA sequences in this sample encode the identical CDR3. The rearrangement joins TRBV5-6 to TRBJ2-7; TRBD1 matches 7 bases. Looked up from germline, CDR1 is SGHDT and CDR2 is YYEEEE. The CDR3 runs to 14 residues. With V trimmed by 2 bases and J by 0 bases, 2 bases remained unmatched. This CDR3 is CASSLQGSSYEQYF. The CDR3 DNA is TGTGCCAGCAGCTTACAGGGGAGCTCCTACGAGCAGTACTTC.

Only a few counts were recorded for this clone. J is TRBJ1-2 and V is TRBV6-6; D may be TRBD1 (6 bases). Germline CDR1 and CDR2: MNHNY and SVGAGI (reference sequence). This CDR3 has 14 residues. Trimming cost V 5 bases and J 0 bases, with 10 bases left between them. The CDR3 bases are TGTGCCAGCAGTACGAGACAGGCTAACTATGGCTACACCTTC. It encodes CASSTRQANYGYTF.

The V gene is TRBV27, the J gene TRBJ2-2, with 9 positions matching TRBD2. This CDR3 is 15 amino acids long. Losses at the gene ends were 5 bases for V and 2 bases for J; bases not matched to a gene: 3. The germline gives CDR1 MNHEY, CDR2 SMNVEV (reference sequence). CDR3 nucleotide sequence: TGTGCCAGCAGTGGTAGCGGGAGCAACACCGGGGAGCTGTTTTTT. Its translation: CASSGSGSNTGELFF.

The V gene is TRBV11-2, the J gene TRBJ1-4; D not resolved. The V gene lost 0 bases and the J gene lost 4 bases, with 6 bases spanning the gap. Germline CDR1 reads SGHAT; CDR2 reads FQNNGV. The CDR3 covers 14 residues. The CDR3 coding sequence is TGTGCCAGCAGCTTAGAGGGGTTTAATGAAAAACTGTTTTTT. Its protein product is CASSLEGFNEKLFF.

This chain links TRBV14 with TRBJ2-7; weak D call: TRBD2 (5 bases). Germline loops: CDR1 SGHDN, CDR2 FVKESK. Trimming removed 5 bases from V and 3 bases from J, with 17 bases in between. The CDR3 loop spans 15 amino acids. CDR3 residues: CASSSTTDWSYEQYF. CDR3 sequence (DNA): TGTGCCAGCAGCTCCACGACGGACTGGAGCTACGAGCAGTACTTC.

Remarks on this clone: Different DNA sequences within this sample yield the same CDR3. This chain links TRBV27 with TRBJ2-2; no definite D call. Trimming stripped 4 bases from V and 8 bases from J, with 8 bases between. The CDR3 length is 12 residues. The germline V gene has CDR1 MNHEY and CDR2 SMNVEV (reference sequence). The DNA of the CDR3 is TGTGCCAGCAGTTCCCTCGGGGGGGAGCTGTTTTTT. Its protein is CASSSLGGELFF.

The chain carries TRBV5-3 and TRBJ2-7; possibly TRBD1 or TRBD2 for D (6 bases each). TRBV5-3 falls under the ORF class, with uncertain function. The CDR3 contains 12 residues. V was pared by 6 bases and J by 7 bases, with 14 bases between. The CDR3, as DNA: TGTGCCAGAATCCGGAGGGGGGCAGAGCAGTACTTC. Amino acid sequence: CARIRRGAEQYF.

CDR3: CASSPQPAAGSYEQYF. CDR3 DNA: TGCGCCAGCAGCCCGCAGCCGGCGGCGGGGTCCTACGAGCAGTACTTC. The chain joins TRBV4-1 to TRBJ2-7; perhaps TRBD2 as D (6 bases). Germline V CDR1 and CDR2: MGHRA, YSYEKL. Trimming stripped 4 bases from V and 1 base from J, with 17 bases between. The CDR3 covers 16 residues.

The genes are TRBV9 and TRBJ2-2, with 7 bases aligning to TRBD1. The V segment lost 3 bases and the J segment 2 bases; nucleotides outside the gene matches: 4. Germline V gene sequence: CDR1 SGDLS, CDR2 YYNGEE. There are 15 residues in the CDR3. DNA of the CDR3: TGTGCCAGCAGCGGGGGACAGTACAACACCGGGGAGCTGTTTTTT. This sequence encodes CASSGGQYNTGELFF.

This chain connects TRBV6-5 to TRBJ2-7; 8 positions match TRBD2. This CDR3 is built from 15 residues. Germline values: CDR1 MNHEY, CDR2 SVGAGI. V gave up 7 bases and J gave up 5 bases; unmatched junction bases: 13. In DNA form, the CDR3 reads TGTGCCAGCACCACGACCGGGACTAGTTTCCACGAGCAGTACTTC. This encodes CASTTTGTSFHEQYF.

The chain employs TRBV5-6 and TRBJ2-1; the match to TRBD1 covers 8 bases. From germline, CDR1 is SGHDT and CDR2 YYEEEE. This CDR3 is built from 16 residues. The junction had 7 bases not matched to a gene; V was cut back by 0 bases and J by 5 bases. CDR3 coding DNA: TGTGCCAGCAGCTTGGCACTGACAGGGGCGAACAATGAGCAGTTCTTC. It encodes CASSLALTGANNEQFF.